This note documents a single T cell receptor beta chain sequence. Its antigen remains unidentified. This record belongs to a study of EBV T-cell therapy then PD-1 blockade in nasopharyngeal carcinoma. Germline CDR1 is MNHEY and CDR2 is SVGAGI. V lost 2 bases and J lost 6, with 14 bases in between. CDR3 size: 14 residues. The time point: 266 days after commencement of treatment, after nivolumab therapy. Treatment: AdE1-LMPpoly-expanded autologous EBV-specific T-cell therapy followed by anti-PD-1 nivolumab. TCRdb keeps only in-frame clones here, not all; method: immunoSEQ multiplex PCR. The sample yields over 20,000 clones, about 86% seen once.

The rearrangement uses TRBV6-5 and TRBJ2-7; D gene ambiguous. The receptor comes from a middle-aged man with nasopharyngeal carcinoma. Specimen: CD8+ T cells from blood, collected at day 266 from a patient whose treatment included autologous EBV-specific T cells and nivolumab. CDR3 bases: TGTGCCAGCAGTTACGGGGTCGGCGTAGGCGAGCAGTACTTC. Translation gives CASSYGVGVGEQYF.